Detailed here is one T cell receptor (beta chain). Its antigen is currently unknown. Treatment of the sample: oral pan-JAK inhibitor, 5-10 mg twice daily. The data are from a study of CD8+ T cells in alopecia areata. Study in general: Disease severity was quantified as SALT score of affected scalp area.

Whole-study findings and limits: Among the 100 top clones, expanded CD8+ clones, like scalp clonality, were significantly decreased by tofacitinib. Tissue-resident alphabeta T cells belonging to normal skin likewise get sequenced within scalp specimens.

cDNA serving as the sequencing template came from extracted, reverse transcribed RNA. The repertoire was sequenced with immunoSEQ multiplex PCR; TCRdb's copy has only in-frame clones and lacks some. The profile covers about 160,000 clones, with approximately 65% appearing a single time and 0.75% to 0.95% taken by the ten largest. Germline CDR1 is SGHVS and CDR2 is FNYEAQ. The CDR3 length is 14 residues. With V trimmed by 5 bases and J by 0 bases, 3 bases remained unmatched. The source material was CD4+ T cells sorted from blood, sampled at week 4, from a patient treated with tofacitinib. The V and J genes are TRBV7-6 and TRBJ1-1, with TRBD1 matching over 7 bases. The TCR sequence derives from a human donor with alopecia areata. CDR3 in DNA: TGTGCCAGCAGCCGACAGGGAATGAACACTGAAGCTTTCTTT. Its protein is CASSRQGMNTEAFF.